This TCR beta chain was recorded in a study of cytomegalovirus exposure and HLA in healthy donors. PCR used 60 Vbeta primers and 13 Jbeta primers. Some clones are missing from TCRdb's copy, which holds only in-frame ones; the method was immunoSEQ multiplex PCR. The sample has approximately 100,000 clones; about 80% are singletons. General study points: In vitro work confirmed that a few CMV-associated chains recognize CMV antigens.

With 3 bases clipped from V and 0 bases from J, the junction kept 9 bases outside the gene matches. The CDR3 covers 18 residues. Germline values: CDR1 MGHDK, CDR2 SYGVNS. Note on this clone: The target antigen is unknown.

This chain uses TRBV25-1 with TRBJ2-1, with 9 bases lining up with TRBD1. The sequenced material came from PBMCs. The receptor was isolated from a woman aged 45 to 65 in good health and CMV-seropositive. DNA for the CDR3: TGTGCCAGCAGTGAGTTGGGACAGGGAGAGAGCTCCTACAATGAGCAGTTCTTC. Its protein is CASSELGQGESSYNEQFF.